This TCR beta chain was observed in a study of blood T cell repertoires in COVID-19. Libraries were prepared by immunoSEQ multiplex PCR; TCRdb keeps only in-frame clonotypes and omits some of them. This table holds more than 300,000 clones, about 89% found once. V dropped 1 base and J dropped 4 bases, with 8 bases sitting between them. The length of the CDR3 is 13 residues. CDR1 is MNHEY and CDR2 is SMNVEV in the germline V gene (reference sequence). This TCR derives from a woman aged 25 to 45 with COVID-19, enrolled during active disease. The chain combines TRBV27 with TRBJ2-7; D perhaps matches TRBD1 (5 bases). Sequences were obtained from peripheral blood. CDR3 nucleotides: TGTGCCAGCAGTTTATTAGGGGCTTACGAGCAGTACTTC. The encoded protein is CASSLLGAYEQYF.